These 25 T cell receptor beta chains came from one sample sequenced in a study of blood T cell repertoires in COVID-19. Repertoires were generated with immunoSEQ multiplex PCR, while TCRdb's copy carries only in-frame clones and drops some. The table lists 310,000 or so clones, 87% of them singletons. The sample taken for sequencing was PBMCs or T cells enriched from blood (not recorded which). Receptors were obtained from a woman between 18 and 29 years old who had recovered from COVID-19.

The chain combines TRBV24-1 with TRBJ1-2; TRBD1 matches 8 bases. Germline CDR1 is KGHDR and CDR2 is SFDVKD. CDR3 length: 14 amino acids. J gave up 8 bases and V 6 bases, and 10 bases lay outside the gene matches. In nucleotides, the CDR3 is TGTGCCACCAGTCCCCCCGGACAGGGTGAGGGCTACACCTTC. Protein sequence: CATSPPGQGEGYTF.

This clone was counted once. The V gene is TRBV2, the J gene TRBJ1-2, with TRBD1 matching over 8 bases. Germline assignment: CDR1 SNHLY and CDR2 FYNNEI. V dropped 7 bases and J dropped 4; count of bases not matched to a gene: 8. CDR3 size: 14 residues. The CDR3 sequence is CASNRAGGGYGYTF. The CDR3 nucleotides read TGTGCCAGCAATCGGGCAGGGGGCGGCTATGGCTACACCTTC.

V gene TRBV11-1 combines with J gene TRBJ1-5, with a tentative D call TRBD1 (6 bases). The CDR3 covers 15 residues. With 1 base removed from V and 4 bases from J, the gap between germline ends came to 11 bases. Germline CDR1 and CDR2: SGHAT and FQDESV (reference sequence). CDR3 in DNA: TGTGCCAGCAGCTTAGGGTCGACAGGTAATCAGCCCCAGCATTTT. As protein: CASSLGSTGNQPQHF.

This chain links TRBV18 with TRBJ2-7; 10 positions agree with TRBD2. This CDR3 has 18 amino acids. J was trimmed by 3 bases and V by 3 bases; bases with no gene match: 14. The germline V gene has CDR1 KGHSH and CDR2 LQKENI. CDR3 DNA: TGTGCCAGCTCACCCCTCGGACTAGCGGTCCGCCCGCTCTACGAGCAGTACTTC. Its protein product is CASSPLGLAVRPLYEQYF. Supplemented by reference TRBV18 and TRBJ2-7, the full variable domain reads NAGVMQNPRHLVRRRGQEARLRCSPMKGHSHVYWYRQLPEEGLKFMVYLQKENIIDESGMPKERFSAEFPKEGPSILRIQQVVRGDSAAYFCASSPLGLAVRPLYEQYFGPGTRLTVT.

The rearrangement links TRBV3-1 (or the pseudogene TRBV3-2) to TRBJ1-1; D ambiguous. V lost 0 bases and J 3 bases, leaving 17 bases between the germline ends. This CDR3 region has 17 residues. In germline, CDR1 is LGHDT, CDR2 YNNKEL (reference sequence). The chain's CDR3 is CASSQDINGMRDTEAFF. DNA for the CDR3: TGTGCCAGCAGCCAAGATATTAATGGGATGCGGGACACTGAAGCTTTCTTT.

The chain couples TRBV28 to TRBJ2-1, with D maybe TRBD2 (6 bases). Trimming pared 5 bases from V and 6 bases from J, leaving 17 bases between. CDR3 length equals 15 residues. Germline values: CDR1 MDHEN, CDR2 SYDVKM. The CDR3 reads CASSGGANRFNEQFF. CDR3 DNA: TGTGCCAGCAGTGGAGGGGCCAACCGTTTCAATGAGCAGTTCTTC.

The chain combines TRBV6-1 with TRBJ1-5; 10 bases match TRBD1. Trimming at V came to 4 bases and at J to 3 bases, leaving 9 bases not matched to a gene. The CDR3 has 17 residues. Germline V gives CDR1 MNHNS, CDR2 SASEGT. Here the CDR3 DNA reads TGTGCCAGCAGTGCCACACCGGGACAGGGGAACAATCAGCCCCAGCATTTT. This encodes CASSATPGQGNNQPQHF.

This chain connects TRBV28 to TRBJ2-7; perhaps TRBD1 as D (8 bases). The CDR3 has 14 amino acids. The V and J ends lost 8 bases and 2 bases respectively, with 16 bases between them. The germline V gene encodes CDR1 MDHEN and CDR2 SYDVKM. The CDR3 region is CASSGGTGPYEQYF. The DNA of the CDR3 is TGTGCCAGCTCCGGGGGGACAGGTCCCTACGAGCAGTACTTC.

This chain uses TRBV6-2 or TRBV6-3 with TRBJ2-7; TRBD1 matches at 8 bases. The CDR3 spans 16 residues. Germline CDR1 is MNHEY and CDR2 is SVGEGT. The V segment lost 2 bases and the J segment 6 bases; nucleotides outside the gene matches: 12. The CDR3 coding sequence is TGTGCCAGCAGTTACAGACCGGGACAGGTTAACGCCGAGCAGTACTTC. Translated: CASSYRPGQVNAEQYF.

The J gene is TRBJ1-1, the V gene TRBV7-9; weak D call: TRBD1 (6 bases). Per germline, CDR1 SEHNR and CDR2 FQNEAQ (reference sequence). This CDR3 is built from 15 residues. Trimming took 1 base from V and 0 from J, leaving 9 bases between them. The CDR3, as DNA: TGTGCCAGCAGCTTAGAAGGACAGATGAACACTGAAGCTTTCTTT. It yields the protein CASSLEGQMNTEAFF.

The rearrangement joins TRBV10-3 to TRBJ2-1; maybe TRBD2 (5 bases). The V gene lost 4 bases and the J gene lost 7 bases, with 8 bases spanning the gap. This CDR3 is built from 12 residues. CDR1 ENHRY and CDR2 SYGVKD come from the germline V gene. The CDR3 sequence is CAISVGENEQFF. The CDR3 nucleotides read TGTGCCATCAGTGTTGGGGAGAATGAGCAGTTCTTC.

The genes are TRBV7-2 and TRBJ1-3; D gene ambiguous. The germline V and J ends were trimmed by 1 base and 0 bases, with 16 bases remaining between them. Germline assignment: CDR1 SGHTA and CDR2 FQGNSA. The CDR3 extends over 18 amino acids. The CDR3 is CASSLDLVSVTSGNTIYF. The DNA of the CDR3 is TGTGCCAGCAGCTTAGATCTAGTTTCGGTGACCTCTGGAAACACCATATATTTT.

A single count supports this clone. The chain is built from TRBV11-3 and TRBJ1-1; unclear D gene. In germline, CDR1 is SGHNT, CDR2 YENEEA. Deletions cut 1 base from V and 0 bases from J, with 3 bases between. CDR3 length: 13 residues. The CDR3 sequence is CASSLGVNTEAFF. CDR3 in DNA: TGTGCCAGCAGCTTAGGCGTGAACACTGAAGCTTTCTTT.

This sequence joins TRBV7-2 and TRBJ1-5, with D hard to call. The CDR3 is made up of 12 amino acids. Trimming cost V 3 bases and J 5 bases, with 5 bases left between them. Germline-derived CDR1 and CDR2 are SGHTA and FQGNSA. The CDR3 sequence: CASSFTYQPQHF. The CDR3 nucleotides are TGTGCCAGCAGCTTTACTTATCAGCCCCAGCATTTT.

The chain links TRBV5-5 to TRBJ2-1; maybe TRBD2 (5 bases). With 7 bases removed from V and 1 base from J, the gap between germline ends came to 12 bases. The CDR3 has 14 amino acids. CDR1 and CDR2 from the germline V gene are SGHKS and YYEKEE (reference sequence). The CDR3 region has the DNA TGTGCCAGCGGTCGAGGCGGGTCCTACAATGAGCAGTTCTTC. Protein product: CASGRGGSYNEQFF.

Of note for this clone: The junction does not match germline at one end; this may be a read error. The J gene is TRBJ1-5, the V gene TRBV10-3; D uncertain. Germline V gives CDR1 ENHRY, CDR2 SYGVKD. The CDR3 extends over 12 amino acids. This chain's CDR3 is CAIRWSSQPQHF. The CDR3 DNA reads as TGTGCCATCAGGTGGAGCAGTCAGCCCCAGCATTTT.

V usage is TRBV7-8 and J usage is TRBJ2-1; 14 bases map to TRBD2. This CDR3 region has 19 residues. Trimming took 5 bases from V and 1 from J; bases not matched to a gene: 10. CDR1 and CDR2 (germline): SGHVS, FQNEAQ. CDR3 residues: CASSLGLAGGSGSYNEQFF. The CDR3 region has the DNA TGTGCCAGCAGCCTCGGACTAGCGGGGGGCTCGGGGTCCTACAATGAGCAGTTCTTC.

This rearrangement joins TRBV2 to TRBJ2-5, with TRBD2 identical over 11 bases. CDR1 SNHLY and CDR2 FYNNEI come from the germline V gene. J was trimmed by 4 bases and V by 11 bases; bases with no gene match: 3. The CDR3 extends over 12 amino acids. The CDR3 coding sequence is TGTGCCGGCGGACTAGCGGGAGAGACCCAGTACTTC. Translating it yields CAGGLAGETQYF.

The genes are TRBV27 and TRBJ1-1; D might be TRBD1 (6 bases). Germline assignment: CDR1 MNHEY and CDR2 SMNVEV (reference sequence). CDR3 length equals 17 residues. The V end was cut by 5 bases, the J end by 3 bases, with 22 bases between. The CDR3 loop reads CASSPGMRGRSDTEAFF. The DNA of the CDR3 is TGTGCCAGCAGTCCGGGTATGCGGGGGCGGTCCGACACTGAAGCTTTCTTT.

The chain employs TRBV7-2 and TRBJ2-3; TRBD2 might be the D (5 bases). V shed 2 bases and J shed 1 base, with 10 bases lying between them. The CDR3 is made up of 15 amino acids. Germline V CDR1 and CDR2: SGHTA, FQGNSA. The CDR3 loop reads CASSLMRVRTDTQYF. In nucleotides, the CDR3 is TGTGCCAGCAGCTTAATGCGGGTGCGCACAGATACGCAGTATTTT.

This clone appeared a few times. The rearrangement uses TRBV6-5 and TRBJ2-7; TRBD2 matches at 8 bases. CDR1 and CDR2 from the germline V gene are MNHEY and SVGAGI. With V trimmed by 10 bases and J by 7 bases, 15 bases remained unmatched. The CDR3 runs 14 residues. The CDR3 loop is CATQGGGQTTEQYF. The CDR3 DNA reads as TGTGCCACCCAGGGCGGGGGGCAGACCACTGAGCAGTACTTC.

J is TRBJ1-1 and V is TRBV18, with D unresolved. CDR3 length: 15 residues. From germline, CDR1 is KGHSH and CDR2 LQKENI. The ends were cut back, 3 bases at V and 2 bases at J, with 13 bases in the middle. CDR3 loop: CASSPDIEINTEAFF. The DNA of the CDR3 is TGTGCCAGCTCACCTGACATTGAAATAAACACTGAAGCTTTCTTT.

The gene calls are TRBV7-2 and TRBJ1-2, with 8 bases aligning to TRBD1. This CDR3 comprises 14 residues. V was clipped by 4 bases and J by 5 bases; unmatched bases: 6. Germline assignment: CDR1 SGHTA and CDR2 FQGNSA. Here the CDR3 reads CASSSTGVRYGYTF. In nucleotides, the CDR3 is TGTGCCAGCAGCTCGACAGGGGTGAGGTATGGCTACACCTTC.

The chain joins TRBV3-1 (or the pseudogene TRBV3-2) to TRBJ2-7, with 10 bases that match TRBD2. This CDR3 region has 19 residues. From germline, CDR1 is LGHDT and CDR2 YNNKEL (reference sequence). With V trimmed by 0 bases and J by 0 bases, 11 bases remained unmatched. The CDR3 is CASSQDHGQGLAVSYEQYF. CDR3 nucleotide sequence: TGTGCCAGCAGCCAAGACCACGGACAAGGACTAGCGGTCTCCTACGAGCAGTACTTC.

V is TRBV10-3 and J is TRBJ2-7, with D possibly matching TRBD2 (5 bases). Germline lookup yields CDR1 ENHRY and CDR2 SYGVKD. This CDR3 has 11 amino acids. Trimming removed 6 bases at V and 5 bases at J, with 8 bases between. CDR3 amino acids: CAIREVDEQYF. DNA of the CDR3: TGTGCCATCAGGGAGGTCGACGAGCAGTACTTC.